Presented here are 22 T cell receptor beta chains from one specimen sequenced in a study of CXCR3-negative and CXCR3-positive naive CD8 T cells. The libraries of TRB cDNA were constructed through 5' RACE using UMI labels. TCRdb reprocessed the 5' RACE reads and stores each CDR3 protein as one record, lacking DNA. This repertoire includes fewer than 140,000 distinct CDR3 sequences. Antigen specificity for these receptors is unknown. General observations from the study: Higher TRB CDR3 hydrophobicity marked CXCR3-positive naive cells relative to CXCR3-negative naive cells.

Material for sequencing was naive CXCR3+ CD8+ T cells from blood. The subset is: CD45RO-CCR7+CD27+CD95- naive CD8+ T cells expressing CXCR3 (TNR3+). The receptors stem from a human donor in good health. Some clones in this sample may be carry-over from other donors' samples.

The CDR3: CSVDGSGELFF. The V gene is TRBV29-1, the J gene TRBJ2-2. In germline, CDR1 is SQVTM, CDR2 ANQGSEA. The CDR3 contains 11 residues.

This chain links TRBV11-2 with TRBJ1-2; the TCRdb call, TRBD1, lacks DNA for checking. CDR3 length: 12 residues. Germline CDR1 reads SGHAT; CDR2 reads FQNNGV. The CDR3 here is CASSGQDYGYTF.

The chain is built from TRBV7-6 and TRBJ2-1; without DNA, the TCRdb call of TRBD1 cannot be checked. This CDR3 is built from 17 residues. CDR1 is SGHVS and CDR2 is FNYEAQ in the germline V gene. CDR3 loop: CASSLGSTGLASNEQFF.

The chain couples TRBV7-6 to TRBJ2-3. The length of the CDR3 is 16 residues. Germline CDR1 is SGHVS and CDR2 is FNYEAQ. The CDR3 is CASSLADLASTDTQYF. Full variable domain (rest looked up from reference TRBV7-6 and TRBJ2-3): GAGVSQSPRYKVTKRGQDVALRCDPISGHVSLYWYRQALGQGPEFLTYFNYEAQQDKSGLPNDRFSAERPEGSISTLTIQRTEQRDSAMYRCASSLADLASTDTQYFGPGTRLTVL.

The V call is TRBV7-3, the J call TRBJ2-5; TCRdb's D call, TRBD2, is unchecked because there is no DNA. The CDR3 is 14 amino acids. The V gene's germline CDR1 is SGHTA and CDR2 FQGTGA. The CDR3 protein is CASSPAGGQETQYF.

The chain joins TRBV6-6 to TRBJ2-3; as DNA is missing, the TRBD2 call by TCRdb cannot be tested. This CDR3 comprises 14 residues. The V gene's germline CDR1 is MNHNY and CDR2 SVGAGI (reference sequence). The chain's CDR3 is CASSYVSGTDTQYF.

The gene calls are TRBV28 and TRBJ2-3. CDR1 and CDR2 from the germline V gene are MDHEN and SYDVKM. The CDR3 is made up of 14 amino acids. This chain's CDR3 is CASSLGRGTDTQYF.

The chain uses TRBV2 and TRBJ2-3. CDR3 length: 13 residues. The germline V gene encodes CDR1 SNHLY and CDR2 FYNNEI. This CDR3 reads CASSDSYQDTQYF.

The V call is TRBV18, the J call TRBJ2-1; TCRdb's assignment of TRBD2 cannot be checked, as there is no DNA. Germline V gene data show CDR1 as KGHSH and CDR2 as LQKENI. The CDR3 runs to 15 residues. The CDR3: CASSYTSGPYNEQFF. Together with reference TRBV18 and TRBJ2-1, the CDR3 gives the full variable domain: NAGVMQNPRHLVRRRGQEARLRCSPMKGHSHVYWYRQLPEEGLKFMVYLQKENIIDESGMPKERFSAEFPKEGPSILRIQQVVRGDSAAYFCASSYTSGPYNEQFFGPGTRLTVL.

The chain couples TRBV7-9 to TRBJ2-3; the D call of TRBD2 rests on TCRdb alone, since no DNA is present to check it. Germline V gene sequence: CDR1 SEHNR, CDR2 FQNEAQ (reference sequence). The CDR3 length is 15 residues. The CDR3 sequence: CASSQLAGGPDTQYF. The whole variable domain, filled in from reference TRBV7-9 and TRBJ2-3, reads DTGVSQNPRHKITKRGQNVTFRCDPISEHNRLYWYRQTLGQGPEFLTYFQNEAQLEKSRLLSDRFSAERPKGSFSTLEIQRTEQGDSAMYLCASSQLAGGPDTQYFGPGTRLTVL.

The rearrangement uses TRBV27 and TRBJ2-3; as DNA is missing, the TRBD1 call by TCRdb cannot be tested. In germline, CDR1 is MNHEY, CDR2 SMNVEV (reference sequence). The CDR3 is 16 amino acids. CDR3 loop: CASSPGQLPSTDTQYF.

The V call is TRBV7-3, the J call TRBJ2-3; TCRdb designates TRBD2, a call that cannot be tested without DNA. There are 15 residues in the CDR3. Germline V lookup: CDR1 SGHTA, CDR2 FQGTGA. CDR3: CASSRSGGAADTQYF. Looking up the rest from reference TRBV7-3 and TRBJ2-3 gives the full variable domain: GAGVSQTPSNKVTEKGKYVELRCDPISGHTALYWYRQSLGQGPEFLIYFQGTGAADDSGLPNDRFFAVRPEGSVSTLKIQRTERGDSAVYLCASSRSGGAADTQYFGPGTRLTVL.

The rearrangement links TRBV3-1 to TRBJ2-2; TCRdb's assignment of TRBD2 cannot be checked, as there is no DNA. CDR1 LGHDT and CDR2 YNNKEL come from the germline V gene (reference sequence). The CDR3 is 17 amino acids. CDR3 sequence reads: CASSQDIAGGPSGELFF.

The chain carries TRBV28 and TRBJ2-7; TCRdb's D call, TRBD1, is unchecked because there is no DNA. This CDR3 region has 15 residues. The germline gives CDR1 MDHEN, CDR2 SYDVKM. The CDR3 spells CASSPGRVADSEQYF.

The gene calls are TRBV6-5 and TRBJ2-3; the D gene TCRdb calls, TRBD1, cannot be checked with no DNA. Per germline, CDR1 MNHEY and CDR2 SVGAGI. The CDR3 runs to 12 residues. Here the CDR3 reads CASSQGSQSPYF.

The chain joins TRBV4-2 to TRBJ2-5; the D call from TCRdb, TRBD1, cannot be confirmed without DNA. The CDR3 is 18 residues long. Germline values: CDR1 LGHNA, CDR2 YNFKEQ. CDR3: CASSQDPRRTGGDETQYF.

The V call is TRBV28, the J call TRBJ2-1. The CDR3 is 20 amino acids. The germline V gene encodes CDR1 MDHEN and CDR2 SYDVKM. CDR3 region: CASSSDGPVMVFGIYNEQFF.

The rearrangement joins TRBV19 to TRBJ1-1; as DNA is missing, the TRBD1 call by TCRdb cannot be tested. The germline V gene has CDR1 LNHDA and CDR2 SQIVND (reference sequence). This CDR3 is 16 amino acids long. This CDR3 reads CASSPPQGWIITEAFF.

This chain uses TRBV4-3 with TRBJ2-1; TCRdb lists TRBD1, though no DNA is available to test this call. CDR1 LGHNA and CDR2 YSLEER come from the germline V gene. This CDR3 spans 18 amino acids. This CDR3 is CASSQETDRVGAYNEQFF.

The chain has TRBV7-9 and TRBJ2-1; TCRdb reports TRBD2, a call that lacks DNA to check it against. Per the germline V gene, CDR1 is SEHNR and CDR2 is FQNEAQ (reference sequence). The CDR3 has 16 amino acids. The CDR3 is CASRPTGTSAYNEQFF.

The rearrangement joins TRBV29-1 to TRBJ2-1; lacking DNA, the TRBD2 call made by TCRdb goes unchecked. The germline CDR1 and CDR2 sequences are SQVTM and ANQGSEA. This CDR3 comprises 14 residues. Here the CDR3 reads CSVVERGAYNEQFF.

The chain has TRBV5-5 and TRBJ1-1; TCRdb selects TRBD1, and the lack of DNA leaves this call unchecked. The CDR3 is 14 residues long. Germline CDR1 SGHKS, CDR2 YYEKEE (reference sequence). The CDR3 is CASSLTGTRTEAFF.